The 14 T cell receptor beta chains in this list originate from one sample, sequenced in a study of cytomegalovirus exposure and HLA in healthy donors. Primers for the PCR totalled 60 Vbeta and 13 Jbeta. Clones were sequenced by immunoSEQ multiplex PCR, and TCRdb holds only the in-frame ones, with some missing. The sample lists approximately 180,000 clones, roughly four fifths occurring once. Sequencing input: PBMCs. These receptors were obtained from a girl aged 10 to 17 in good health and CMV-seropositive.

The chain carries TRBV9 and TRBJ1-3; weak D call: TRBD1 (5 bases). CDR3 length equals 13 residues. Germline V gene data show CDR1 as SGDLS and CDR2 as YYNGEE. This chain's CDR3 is CASGGDSGNTIYF. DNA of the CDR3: TGTGCTTCGGGAGGGGACTCTGGAAACACCATATATTTT.

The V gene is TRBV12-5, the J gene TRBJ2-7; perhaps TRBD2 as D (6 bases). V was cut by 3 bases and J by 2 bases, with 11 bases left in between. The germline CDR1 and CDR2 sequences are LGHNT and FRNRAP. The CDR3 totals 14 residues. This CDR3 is CASGFGGAPYEQYF. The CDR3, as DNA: TGTGCTAGTGGTTTTGGAGGGGCCCCCTACGAGCAGTACTTC.

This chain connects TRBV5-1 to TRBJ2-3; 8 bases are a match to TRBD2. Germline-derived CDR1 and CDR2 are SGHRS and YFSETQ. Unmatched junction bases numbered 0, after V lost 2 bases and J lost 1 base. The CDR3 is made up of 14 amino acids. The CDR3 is CASSLAGGTDTQYF. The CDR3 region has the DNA TGCGCCAGCAGCTTAGCGGGGGGCACAGATACGCAGTATTTT.

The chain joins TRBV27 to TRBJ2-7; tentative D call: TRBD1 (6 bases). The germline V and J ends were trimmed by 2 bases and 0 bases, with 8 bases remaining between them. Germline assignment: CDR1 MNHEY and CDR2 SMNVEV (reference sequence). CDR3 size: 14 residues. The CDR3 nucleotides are TGTGCCAGCAGTTTAGCGGACAGCTCCTACGAGCAGTACTTC. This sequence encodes CASSLADSSYEQYF.

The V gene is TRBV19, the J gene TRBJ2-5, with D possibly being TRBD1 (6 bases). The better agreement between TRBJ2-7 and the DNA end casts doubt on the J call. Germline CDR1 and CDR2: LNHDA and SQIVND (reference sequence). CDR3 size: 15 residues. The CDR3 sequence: CASSDAGVPAYEQYF. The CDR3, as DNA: TGTGCCAGTAGCGATGCAGGGGTTCCGGCCTACGAGCAGTACTTC.

CDR3 in amino acids: CASSLDRRPGNTIYF. CDR3 bases: TGTGCCAGCAGTCTGGACAGGCGACCTGGAAACACCATATATTTT. The V gene is TRBV28, the J gene TRBJ1-3, with 7 nucleotides matching TRBD1. The CDR3 length is 15 residues. CDR1 and CDR2 (germline): MDHEN, SYDVKM. The V segment lost 5 bases and the J segment 2 bases; nucleotides outside the gene matches: 6. The complete variable domain, with remaining parts taken from reference TRBV28 and TRBJ1-3, reads DVKVTQSSRYLVKRTGEKVFLECVQDMDHENMFWYRQDPGLGLRLIYFSYDVKMKEKGDIPEGYSVSREKKERFSLILESASTNQTSMYLCASSLDRRPGNTIYFGEGSWLTVV.

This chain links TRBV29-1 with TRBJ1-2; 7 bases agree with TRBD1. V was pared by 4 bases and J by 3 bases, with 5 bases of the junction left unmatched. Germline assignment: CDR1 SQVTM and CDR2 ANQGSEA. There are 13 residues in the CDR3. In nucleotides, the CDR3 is TGCAGCGTTGGGGACAGCAGGGACTATGGCTACACCTTC. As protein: CSVGDSRDYGYTF.

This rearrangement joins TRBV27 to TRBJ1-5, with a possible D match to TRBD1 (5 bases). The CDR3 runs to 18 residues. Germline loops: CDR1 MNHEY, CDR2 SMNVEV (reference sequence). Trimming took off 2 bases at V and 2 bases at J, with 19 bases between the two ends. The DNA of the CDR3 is TGTGCCAGCAGTTTAAGGGATCCAGAACAGGTCCGCAATCAGCCCCAGCATTTT. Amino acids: CASSLRDPEQVRNQPQHF.

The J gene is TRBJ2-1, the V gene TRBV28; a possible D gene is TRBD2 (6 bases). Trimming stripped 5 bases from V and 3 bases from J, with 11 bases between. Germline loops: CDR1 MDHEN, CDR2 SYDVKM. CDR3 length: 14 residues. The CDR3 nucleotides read TGTGCCAGCAGTCTTAGCGGCATCTACAATGAGCAGTTCTTC. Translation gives CASSLSGIYNEQFF.

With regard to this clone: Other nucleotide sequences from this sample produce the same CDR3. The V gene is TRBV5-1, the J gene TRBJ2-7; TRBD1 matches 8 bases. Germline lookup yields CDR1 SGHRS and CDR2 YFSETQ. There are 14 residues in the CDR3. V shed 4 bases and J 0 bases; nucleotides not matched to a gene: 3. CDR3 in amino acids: CASSPGTGSYEQYF. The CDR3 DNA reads TGCGCCAGCAGCCCCGGGACAGGCTCCTACGAGCAGTACTTC.

DNA of the CDR3: TGTGCCAGCGGGGGGGAATACACCGGGGAGCTGTTTTTT. As protein: CASGGEYTGELFF. This chain links TRBV19 with TRBJ2-2, with TRBD2 identical over 8 bases. This CDR3 is 13 amino acids long. V shed 9 bases and J 3 bases; nucleotides not matched to a gene: 3. CDR1 LNHDA and CDR2 SQIVND come from the germline V gene (reference sequence).

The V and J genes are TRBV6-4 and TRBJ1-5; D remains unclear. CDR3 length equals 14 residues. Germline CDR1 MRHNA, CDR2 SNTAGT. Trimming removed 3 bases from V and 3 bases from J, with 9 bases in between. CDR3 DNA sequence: TGTGCCAGCAGTGAGGGCACAGACAATCAGCCCCAGCATTTT. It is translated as CASSEGTDNQPQHF.

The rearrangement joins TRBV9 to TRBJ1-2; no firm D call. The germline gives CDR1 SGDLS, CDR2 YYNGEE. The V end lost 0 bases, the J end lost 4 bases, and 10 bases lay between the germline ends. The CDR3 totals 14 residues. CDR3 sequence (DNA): TGTGCCAGCAGCGTAGCAGGAGGAGCCTATGGCTACACCTTC. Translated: CASSVAGGAYGYTF.

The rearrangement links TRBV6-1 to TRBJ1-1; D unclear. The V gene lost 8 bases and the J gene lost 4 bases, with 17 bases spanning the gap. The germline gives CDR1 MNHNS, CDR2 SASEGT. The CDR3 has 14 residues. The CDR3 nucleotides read TGTGCCAGCGGAGTTGCTCTTTACGTCACTGAAGCTTTCTTT. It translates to CASGVALYVTEAFF.